The rows below give T cell receptor beta chains drawn from one sample of a study of cytomegalovirus exposure and HLA in healthy donors. Measured with immunoSEQ multiplex PCR; TCRdb has only the in-frame clones, and not every one. The sample lists approximately 230,000 clones; roughly 87% were seen once. The sample comprised PBMCs. These receptors were obtained from a man younger than 35 in good health and CMV-seropositive. Both conserved end residues are part of each CDR3. D genes are given only for firm matches. A clone size is listed for some rows: how often the clone was seen (once, few, many), or a class if it is expanded.

d_gene	j_gene	abundance	v_gene	CDR3nt	CDR3aa
TRBD1	TRBJ1-4	NA	TRBV7-9	TGTGCCAGCAGCTCTTGGGGACAGCGGGATAATGAAAAACTGTTTTTT	CASSSWGQRDNEKLFF
TRBD2	TRBJ2-5	once	TRBV2	TGTGCCAACCTCCAGGTCCCTAGGCGGGAGTCGGAGACCCAGTACTTC	CANLQVPRRESETQYF
TRBD2	TRBJ2-1	NA	TRBV5-1	TGCGCCAGCAGCCTGGGCCCAGCGGGAGGGCTCGATGAGCAGTTCTTC	CASSLGPAGGLDEQFF
TRBD1	TRBJ1-1	NA	TRBV28	TGTGCCAGCAGAAACCTCCAGGGGGACACTGAAGCTTTCTTT	CASRNLQGDTEAFF
NA	TRBJ2-7	NA	TRBV6-1	TGTGCCAGCAGTGAAGCACGGACAGCGCCCTACGAGCAGTACTTC	CASSEARTAPYEQYF
NA	TRBJ2-7	NA	TRBV30	TGTGCCTGGAGTGTAGGTCCGGGGCCCCAGCCCTACGAGCAGTACTTC	CAWSVGPGPQPYEQYF
NA	TRBJ2-5	NA	TRBV7-9	TGTGCCAGCAGCGAAGGGTGGCTAGCGAGTCAAGAGACCCAGTACTTC	CASSEGWLASQETQYF
NA	TRBJ1-1	NA	TRBV5-1	TGCGCCAGCACCAACATAGGGGCTTTGAACACTGAAGCTTTCTTT	CASTNIGALNTEAFF
NA	TRBJ1-1	NA	TRBV27	TGTGCCAGCAGTGACTCGGGCGCTTCCGAAGCTTTCTTT	CASSDSGASEAFF
NA	TRBJ2-2	NA	TRBV13	TGTGCCAGCAGCCAAAGGACCGGGGAGCTGTTTTTT	CASSQRTGELFF
TRBD1	TRBJ2-3	NA	TRBV18	TGTGCCAGCTCACCAAACCAGGGGGCGACAGATACGCAGTATTTT	CASSPNQGATDTQYF
TRBD2	TRBJ2-1	NA	TRBV5-1	TGCGCCAGCAAGGCTAGCGGGAAAGGTGGCGATGAGCAGTTCTTC	CASKASGKGGDEQFF
NA	TRBJ2-5	once	TRBV6-5	TGTGCCAGCAACCGGGACCAAGGAGAGACCCAGTACTTC	CASNRDQGETQYF
NA	TRBJ2-1	NA	TRBV27	TGTGCCAGCACCGCCTATGGACAAAGCAATGAGCAGTTCTTC	CASTAYGQSNEQFF
NA	TRBJ1-2	few	TRBV7-9	TGTGCCAGCAGCTTACTCCAACAGGGCTATGGCTACACCTTC	CASSLLQQGYGYTF
NA	TRBJ2-1	NA	TRBV2	TGTGCCAGCAGTGGGGACCTAGTCTACAATGAGCAGTTCTTC	CASSGDLVYNEQFF
TRBD1	TRBJ1-2	NA	TRBV5-4	TGTGCCAGCAGCTTGGGGGGGACAGGCGGCTACACCTTC	CASSLGGTGGYTF
NA	TRBJ2-5	NA	TRBV28	TGTGCCAGCAGTTTAGATGGACGTCAAGAGACCCAGTACTTC	CASSLDGRQETQYF
NA	TRBJ2-7	NA	TRBV4-3	TGCGCCAGCAGCCGGAATTTGGGTGGCGAGCAGTACTTC	CASSRNLGGEQYF
NA	TRBJ2-5	NA	TRBV18	TGTGCCAGCTCACTGTTGCTACAAGAGACCCAGTACTTC	CASSLLLQETQYF
NA	TRBJ2-1	NA	TRBV10-3	TGTGCCATCAGTGAGGGAACACCTTACTACAATGAGCAGTTCTTC	CAISEGTPYYNEQFF
TRBD1	TRBJ2-7	NA	TRBV23-1	TGCGCCAGCAGTCCGACAGGGCTGGGGGAGCAGTACTTC	CASSPTGLGEQYF
TRBD1	TRBJ1-1	NA	TRBV2	TGTGCCAGCAGTGAAGGCGACAGGGGGCACACTGAAGCTTTCTTT	CASSEGDRGHTEAFF